This TCR beta chain was captured in a study of CD8 T cells in ankylosing spondylitis. There are 18 residues in the CDR3. V shed 6 bases and J 3 bases; nucleotides not matched to a gene: 16. TCRdb reprocessed the 5' RACE reads with MiXCR, giving one entry per CDR3 protein. The sample shows under 250,000 distinct CDR3 sequences, 32% of them seen only once. A note on this clonotype: Its specificity is unknown.

Findings and caveats of the study: The study identified a TCR beta motif of fewer than 10 highly homologous variants that appeared characteristic of ankylosing spondylitis blood. Within matched ankylosing spondylitis synovial fluid, disease-linked clones were reportedly significantly enriched.

Sequenced: blood, either unsorted or a sorted T cell fraction (not recorded which). The origin of this receptor is a male donor with ankylosing spondylitis or in good health (not recorded which). The V call is TRBV12-3 or TRBV12-4, the J call TRBJ2-3, with TRBD2 identical over 9 bases. CDR3 bases: TGTGCCAGCAGCTCCAGAGGCGGGGGGGCGGGTAGGACAGATACGCAGTATTTT. This encodes CASSSRGGGAGRTDTQYF.